These 3 T cell receptor beta chains came from one sample sequenced in a study of cytomegalovirus exposure and HLA in healthy donors. Assay: immunoSEQ multiplex PCR; the TCRdb copy retains only in-frame clones and omits some. Of more than 150,000 clones in the sample, around nine tenths were seen once. The sequenced sample was PBMCs. These receptors all come from a young man in good health and CMV-seronegative.

CDR3 nucleotide sequence: TGTGCCAGTAAGGGGCAGGGGGTATCGACCGGGGAGCTGTTTTTT. Translation gives CASKGQGVSTGELFF. The chain combines TRBV19 with TRBJ2-2; 7 bases line up with TRBD1. CDR3 length: 15 residues. V shed 7 bases and J 5 bases; nucleotides not matched to a gene: 10. Germline CDR1 and CDR2: LNHDA and SQIVND (reference sequence).

The chain uses TRBV5-5 and TRBJ2-2, with a tentative D call TRBD1 (6 bases). V lost 1 base, J lost 5 bases, and 15 bases lay in between. Germline CDR1 SGHKS, CDR2 YYEKEE (reference sequence). The CDR3 is made up of 16 amino acids. CDR3 sequence reads: CASSLLAGVETGELFF. CDR3 in DNA: TGTGCCAGCAGCTTGTTGGCAGGGGTCGAGACCGGGGAGCTGTTTTTT.

V gene TRBV7-9 combines with J gene TRBJ1-1; maybe TRBD1 (6 bases). Trimming took 2 bases from V and 9 from J, leaving 13 bases between them. The CDR3 totals 13 residues. Germline CDR1 SEHNR, CDR2 FQNEAQ (reference sequence). The DNA of the CDR3 is TGTGCCAGCAGCTTACAGGGGCCGCCTAAAGCTTTCTTT. It is translated as CASSLQGPPKAFF.